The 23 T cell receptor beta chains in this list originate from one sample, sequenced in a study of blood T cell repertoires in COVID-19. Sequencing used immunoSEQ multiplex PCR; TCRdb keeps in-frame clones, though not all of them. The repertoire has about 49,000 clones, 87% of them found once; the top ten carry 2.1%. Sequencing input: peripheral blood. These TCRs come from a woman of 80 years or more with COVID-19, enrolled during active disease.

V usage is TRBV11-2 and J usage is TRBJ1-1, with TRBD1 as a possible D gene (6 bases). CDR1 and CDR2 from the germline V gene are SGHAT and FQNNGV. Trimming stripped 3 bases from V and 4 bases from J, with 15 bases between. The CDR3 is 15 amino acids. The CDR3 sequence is CASSFAAQGSTEAFF. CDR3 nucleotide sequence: TGTGCCAGCAGCTTCGCGGCGCAGGGGAGCACTGAAGCTTTCTTT.

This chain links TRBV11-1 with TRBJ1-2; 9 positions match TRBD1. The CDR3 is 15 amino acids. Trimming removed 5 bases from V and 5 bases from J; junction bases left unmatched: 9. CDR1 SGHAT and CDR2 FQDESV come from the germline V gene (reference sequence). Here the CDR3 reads CASSPGQGRTYGYTF. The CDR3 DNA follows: TGTGCCAGCAGCCCGGGACAGGGACGGACTTATGGCTACACCTTC. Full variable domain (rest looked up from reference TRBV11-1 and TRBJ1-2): EAEVAQSPRYKITEKSQAVAFWCDPISGHATLYWYRQILGQGPELLVQFQDESVVDDSQLPKDRFSAERLKGVDSTLKIQPAELGDSAMYLCASSPGQGRTYGYTFGSGTRLTVV.

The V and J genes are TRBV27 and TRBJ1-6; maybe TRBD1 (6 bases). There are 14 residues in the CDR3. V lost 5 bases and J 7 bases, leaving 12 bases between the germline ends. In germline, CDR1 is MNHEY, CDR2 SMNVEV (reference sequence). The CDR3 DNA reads TGTGCCAGCAGTAGACAGGATCCCAATTCACCCCTCCACTTT. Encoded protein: CASSRQDPNSPLHF.

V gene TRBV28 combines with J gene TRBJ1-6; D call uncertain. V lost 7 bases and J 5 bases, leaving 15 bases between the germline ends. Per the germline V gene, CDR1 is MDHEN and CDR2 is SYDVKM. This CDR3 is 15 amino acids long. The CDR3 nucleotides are TGTGCCAGCACCACGGCAGTCCTAGATAATTCACCCCTCCACTTT. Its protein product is CASTTAVLDNSPLHF.

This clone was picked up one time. As DNA, the CDR3 is TGTGCCAGTGGGGACAATCCCTATGGCTACACCTTC. Residues: CASGDNPYGYTF. The genes are TRBV19 and TRBJ1-2, with D possibly being TRBD1 (6 bases). Trimming left V 8 bases short and J 4 bases short, with 11 bases between. The CDR3 has 12 residues. Germline CDR1 is LNHDA and CDR2 is SQIVND (reference sequence).

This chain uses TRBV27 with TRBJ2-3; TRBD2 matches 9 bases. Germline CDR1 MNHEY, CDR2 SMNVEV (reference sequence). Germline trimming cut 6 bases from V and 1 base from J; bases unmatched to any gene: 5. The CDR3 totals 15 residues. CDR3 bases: TGTGCCAGCAGCCGTCGACTAGCGGGCACAGATACGCAGTATTTT. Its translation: CASSRRLAGTDTQYF.

The CDR3, as DNA: TGTGCCAGCAGCTCGAGTAGCGGGAGGTCCGATGAGCAGTTCTTC. Translating gives CASSSSSGRSDEQFF. The chain has TRBV11-3 and TRBJ2-1; 10 bases align to TRBD2. CDR1 and CDR2 (germline): SGHNT, YENEEA. Unmatched junction bases numbered 8, after V lost 4 bases and J lost 8 bases. The CDR3 extends over 15 amino acids.

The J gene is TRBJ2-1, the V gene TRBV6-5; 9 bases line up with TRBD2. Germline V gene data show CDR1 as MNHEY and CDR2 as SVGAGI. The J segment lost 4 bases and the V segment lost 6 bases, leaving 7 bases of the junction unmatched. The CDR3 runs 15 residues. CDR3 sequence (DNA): TGTGCCAGCAGGCGCCCTAGCGGGAAGTACAATGAGCAGTTCTTC. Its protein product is CASRRPSGKYNEQFF.

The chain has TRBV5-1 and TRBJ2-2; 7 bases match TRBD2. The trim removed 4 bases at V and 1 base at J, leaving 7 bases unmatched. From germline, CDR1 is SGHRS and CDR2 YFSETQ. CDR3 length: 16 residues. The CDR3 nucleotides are TGCGCCAGCAGCCCGGGACTACGCGTGAACACCGGGGAGCTGTTTTTT. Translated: CASSPGLRVNTGELFF.

CDR3 nucleotides: TGTGCCAGCAGCCTTGGACACGTGAACACTGAAGCTTTCTTT. It translates to CASSLGHVNTEAFF. The chain combines TRBV3-1 (or the pseudogene TRBV3-2) with TRBJ1-1, with D tentatively TRBD1 (5 bases). Looked up from germline, CDR1 is LGHDT and CDR2 is YNNKEL (reference sequence). Trimming stripped 4 bases from V and 0 bases from J, with 9 bases between. The CDR3 loop spans 14 amino acids.

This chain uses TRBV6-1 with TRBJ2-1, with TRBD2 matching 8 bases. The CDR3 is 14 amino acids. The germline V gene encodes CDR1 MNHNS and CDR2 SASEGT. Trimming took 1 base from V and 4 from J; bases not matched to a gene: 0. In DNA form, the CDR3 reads TGTGCCAGCAGTGAAGTAGCGGGGTACAATGAGCAGTTCTTC. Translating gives CASSEVAGYNEQFF.

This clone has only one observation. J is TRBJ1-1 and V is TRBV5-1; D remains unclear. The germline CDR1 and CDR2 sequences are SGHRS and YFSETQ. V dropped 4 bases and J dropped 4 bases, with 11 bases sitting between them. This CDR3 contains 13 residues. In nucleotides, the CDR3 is TGCGCCAGCAGCGTGCAGGTTCTCACTGAAGCTTTCTTT. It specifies CASSVQVLTEAFF.

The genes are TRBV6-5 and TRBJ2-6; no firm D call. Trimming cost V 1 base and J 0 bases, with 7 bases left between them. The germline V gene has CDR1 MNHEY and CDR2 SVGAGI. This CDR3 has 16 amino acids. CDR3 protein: CASSYFSGSGANVLTF. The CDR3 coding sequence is TGTGCCAGCAGTTACTTTTCAGGCTCTGGGGCCAACGTCCTGACTTTC.

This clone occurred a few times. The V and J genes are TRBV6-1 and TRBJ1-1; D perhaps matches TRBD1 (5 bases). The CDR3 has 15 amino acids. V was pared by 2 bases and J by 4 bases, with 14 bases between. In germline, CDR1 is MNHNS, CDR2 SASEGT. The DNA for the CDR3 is TGTGCCAGCAGTGAAAAGGCAGGGTGGGTCACTGAAGCTTTCTTT. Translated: CASSEKAGWVTEAFF.

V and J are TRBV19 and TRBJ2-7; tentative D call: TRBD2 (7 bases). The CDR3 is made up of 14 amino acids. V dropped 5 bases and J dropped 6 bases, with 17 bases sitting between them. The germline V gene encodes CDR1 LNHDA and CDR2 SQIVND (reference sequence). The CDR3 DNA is TGTGCCAGTAGTGCCAAGGTTAGGGGGGGCGAGCAGTACTTC. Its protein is CASSAKVRGGEQYF.

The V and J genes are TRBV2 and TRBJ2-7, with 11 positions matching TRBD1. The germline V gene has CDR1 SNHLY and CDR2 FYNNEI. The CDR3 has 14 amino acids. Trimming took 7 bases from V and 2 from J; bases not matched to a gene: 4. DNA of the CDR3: TGTGCCAGCATCAAGGACAGGGGGCCCTACGAGCAGTACTTC. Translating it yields CASIKDRGPYEQYF.

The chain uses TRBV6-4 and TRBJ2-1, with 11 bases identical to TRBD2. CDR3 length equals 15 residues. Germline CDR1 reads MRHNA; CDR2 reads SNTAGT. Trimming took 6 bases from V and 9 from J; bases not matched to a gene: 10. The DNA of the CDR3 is TGTGCCAGCAGCTCCCTAGCGGGAGGCCGCGTTGAGCAGTTCTTC. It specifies CASSSLAGGRVEQFF.

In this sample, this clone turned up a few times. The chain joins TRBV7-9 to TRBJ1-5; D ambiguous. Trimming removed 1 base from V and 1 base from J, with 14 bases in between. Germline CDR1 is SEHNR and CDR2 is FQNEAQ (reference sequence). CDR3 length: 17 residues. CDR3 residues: CASSLGGGRGSNQPQHF. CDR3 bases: TGTGCCAGCAGCTTAGGTGGCGGGCGTGGGAGCAATCAGCCCCAGCATTTT.

The CDR3 spells CASSERASSVSNQPQHF. In DNA form, the CDR3 reads TGTGCCAGCAGTGAGCGGGCCAGTTCAGTTAGCAATCAGCCCCAGCATTTT. The chain couples TRBV6-1 to TRBJ1-5, with D uncertain. Looked up from germline, CDR1 is MNHNS and CDR2 is SASEGT. There are 17 residues in the CDR3. V was trimmed by 3 bases and J by 0 bases, leaving 15 bases between them.

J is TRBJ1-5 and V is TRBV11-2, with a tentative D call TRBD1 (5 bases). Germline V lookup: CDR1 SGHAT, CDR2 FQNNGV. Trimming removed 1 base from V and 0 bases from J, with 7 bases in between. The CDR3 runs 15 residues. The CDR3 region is CASSLGGGSNQPQHF. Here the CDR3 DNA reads TGTGCCAGCAGCTTAGGGGGGGGTAGCAATCAGCCCCAGCATTTT.

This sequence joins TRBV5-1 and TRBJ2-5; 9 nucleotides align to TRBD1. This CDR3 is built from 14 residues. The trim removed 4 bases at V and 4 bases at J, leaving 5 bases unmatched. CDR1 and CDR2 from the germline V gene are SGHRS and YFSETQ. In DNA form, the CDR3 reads TGCGCCAGCAGCACGGGACAGGGTAGAGAGACCCAGTACTTC. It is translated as CASSTGQGRETQYF.

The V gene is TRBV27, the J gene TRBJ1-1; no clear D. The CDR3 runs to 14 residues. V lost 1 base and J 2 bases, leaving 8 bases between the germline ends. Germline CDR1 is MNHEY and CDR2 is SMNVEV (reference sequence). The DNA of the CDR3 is TGTGCCAGCAGTTTATTTGTGGGCAACACTGAAGCTTTCTTT. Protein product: CASSLFVGNTEAFF.

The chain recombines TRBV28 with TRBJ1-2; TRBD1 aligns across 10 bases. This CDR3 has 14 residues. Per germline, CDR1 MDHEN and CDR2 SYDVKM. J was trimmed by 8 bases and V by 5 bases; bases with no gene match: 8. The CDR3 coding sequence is TGTGCCAGCAGTCCCGGGACAGGGGTTGAGGGCTACACCTTC. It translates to CASSPGTGVEGYTF.